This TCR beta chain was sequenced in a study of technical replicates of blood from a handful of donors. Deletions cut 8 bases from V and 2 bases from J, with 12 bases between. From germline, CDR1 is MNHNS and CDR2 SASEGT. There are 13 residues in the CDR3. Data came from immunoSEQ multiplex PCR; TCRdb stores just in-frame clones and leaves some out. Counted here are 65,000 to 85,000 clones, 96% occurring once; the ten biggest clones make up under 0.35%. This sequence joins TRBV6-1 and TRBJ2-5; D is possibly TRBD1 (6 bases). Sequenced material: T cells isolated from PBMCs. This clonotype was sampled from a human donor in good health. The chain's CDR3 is CASRADSQETQYF. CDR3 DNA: TGTGCCAGCCGGGCGGACAGTCAAGAGACCCAGTACTTC.